This TCR beta chain was documented in a study of response to subunit inactivated influenza vaccine. Study-wide findings and caveats: Authors suggested each seasonal flu vaccination may recruit only limited numbers of new T cells.

CDR3 length equals 15 residues. With 3 bases removed from V and 6 bases from J, the gap between germline ends came to 15 bases. Per germline, CDR1 LGHDT and CDR2 YNNKEL (reference sequence). This clonotype was recorded at least ten times. As yet, its antigen is unknown. One entry per CDR3 protein, called by TCRdb with MiXCR from the RT-PCR reads. The sample has 500,000 to 750,000 distinct CDR3 sequences, 11% to 15% seen once. This TCR came from a middle-aged man who received an inactivated influenza vaccine. This sample comprised PBMCs from blood, obtained 12 days after vaccination. The chain joins TRBV3-1 to TRBJ2-1; D gene unclear. The CDR3 loop is CASSHSELSGNEQFF. The CDR3 region has the DNA TGTGCCAGCAGCCATTCCGAGCTGTCGGGCAATGAGCAGTTCTTC.